What follows is one T cell receptor beta chain and its context. No antigen is known for it. Qualities for individual bases were not recorded, and no much larger clone is one base off. The immunoSEQ Assay, a bias-controlled multiplex PCR, was used to amplify TCRbeta CDR3 regions from genomic DNA. The paper's processing steps were these. The number of nucleated cells in each sample was estimated by amplification of reference gene primers within the assay. To quantify the absolute abundance of each unique TCRbeta CDR3 rearrangement, sequence reads were collapsed and filtered. For each sample, productive Simpson clonality was calculated as the square root of Simpson's diversity index across productive rearrangements. Imported from immuneACCESS, the table was reduced by TCRdb to in-frame sequences with V and J called. These copies leave out some clones; in studies compared against another copy, an unresolved V gene accounts for under half, and the cause of the remainder is not known. That table supplies the V and J calls and clone size; D and trimming were determined from the DNA. This sample is represented by fewer than 200,000 clones; under 90% of them were singletons. Clones ranked in the top ten supply 6.9% of the sample.

Measured from the cysteine to the phenylalanine, the CDR3 is 14 residues long. Just the 42-base CDR3 DNA is kept, in frame starting at base 1. The junction carries 14 bases between V and J, which are trimmed by 3 bases and 6 bases respectively. Sequences LNHDA (CDR1) and SQIVND (CDR2) are obtained from the germline V gene (reference sequence). The data were taken from a study of blood T cell repertoires in COVID-19 (dated by TCRdb to 2020 to 2021). Study-wide context: The collaborator samples originated in the United States, Italy and Spain and spanned the acute and convalescent phases of COVID-19. Where available, HLA class I and class II types were obtained from metadata supplied by the sample provider rather than from assay-based typing. The samples were drawn from the first 160 participants of the ongoing ImmuneRACE study and from about 1,200 subjects provided by 6 global collaborators. Nearly every sample came with metadata listing a de-identified subject ID, COVID-19 status, age in years and sex. The repertoires were released in a freely available public database intended as a resource for research on the immune response to SARS-CoV-2. Subjects who had been exposed to COVID-19, were actively infected with it, or had recovered from it provided the deeply sampled blood TCRbeta repertoires that made up the dataset. The material from the prospective study consisted of cDNA or gDNA derived from T cells, B-cell-depleted T cells, or PBMCs.

Collaborating institutions collected whole blood in K2EDTA tubes following their own protocols. For TCRbeta analysis, collaborator samples were shipped as frozen whole blood, as isolated PBMCs, or as DNA extracted from either sample type. What the research found in general, with its limitations: How much clinical and demographic metadata was included differed by source and by participant, and the metadata was provided uncurated.

The rearranged segments are TRBV19 and TRBJ1-2; possibly the D gene is TRBD1, per 5 matching bases. The receptor's source is a man in his fifties or sixties with acute or convalescent COVID-19. Sequenced sample: peripheral blood. The DNA is TGTGCCAGTAGTATTATATTTGGGGGGGATGGCTACACCTTC. It specifies CASSIIFGGDGYTF.